This is a list of T cell receptor beta chains from one sample in a study of blood T cell repertoires in COVID-19. The assay was immunoSEQ multiplex PCR, and TCRdb's table has in-frame clones only and misses some. The sample has about 170,000 clones; more than 70% are singletons. Sequenced material: PBMCs or T cells enriched from blood (not recorded which). The receptors originated from a woman aged 50 to 65 in a cohort exposed to, infected with or recovered from COVID-19 (not recorded which). CDR3s include the opening cysteine and the closing phenylalanine or tryptophan.

CDR3 protein: CASSPLVPTDNSPLHF
J gene: TRBJ1-6
V gene: TRBV18

CDR3 protein: CASSPLADQETQYF
J gene: TRBJ2-5
V gene: TRBV18

CDR3 protein: CASSYLEGAKEQFF
J gene: TRBJ2-1
V gene: TRBV6-5

CDR3 protein: CASSQLIAGGYTF
J gene: TRBJ1-2
V gene: TRBV14

CDR3 protein: CASSFEGAEQFF
J gene: TRBJ2-1
V gene: TRBV5-1

CDR3 protein: CAISESRDWGDGYTF
J gene: TRBJ1-2
V gene: TRBV10-3

CDR3 protein: CASSPGGRETQYF
J gene: TRBJ2-5
V gene: TRBV25-1

CDR3 protein: CASSQDPSGGGGDTQYF
J gene: TRBJ2-3
V gene: TRBV3-1/TRBV3-2

CDR3 protein: CASSFRGQGSSPLHF
J gene: TRBJ1-6
V gene: TRBV5-1

CDR3 protein: CASRRQGGNTEAFF
J gene: TRBJ1-1
V gene: TRBV27

CDR3 protein: CASSLEAGAYSPLHF
J gene: TRBJ1-6
V gene: TRBV7-6

CDR3 protein: CASSISGGTNEQFF
J gene: TRBJ2-1
V gene: TRBV19

CDR3 protein: CASSPGWERGFSYEQYF
J gene: TRBJ2-7
V gene: TRBV28

CDR3 protein: CSVDRGGGIQETQYF
J gene: TRBJ2-5
V gene: TRBV29-1

CDR3 protein: CAWSVPRNSPLHF
J gene: TRBJ1-6
V gene: TRBV30

CDR3 protein: CASSPGLAGTLYNEQFF
J gene: TRBJ2-1
V gene: TRBV11-3

CDR3 protein: CASSLSTGVDSPLHF
J gene: TRBJ1-6
V gene: TRBV5-4

CDR3 protein: CASSLPGTGGTGELFF
J gene: TRBJ2-2
V gene: TRBV7-3

CDR3 protein: CASSVGGGDSPLHF
J gene: TRBJ1-6
V gene: TRBV9

CDR3 protein: CASSPNWGESGNTIYF
J gene: TRBJ1-3
V gene: TRBV4-2

CDR3 protein: CASSYRDLNYNEQFF
J gene: TRBJ2-1
V gene: TRBV19

CDR3 protein: CASNPPSGGAYEQYF
J gene: TRBJ2-7
V gene: TRBV28

CDR3 protein: CASSSGQGGEKLFF
J gene: TRBJ1-4
V gene: TRBV7-9

CDR3 protein: CASGRVLGTDTQYF
J gene: TRBJ2-3
V gene: TRBV28

CDR3 protein: CASSSAGTAYEQYF
J gene: TRBJ2-7
V gene: TRBV5-4

CDR3 protein: CASSESSNTEAFF
J gene: TRBJ1-1
V gene: TRBV6-2/TRBV6-3

CDR3 protein: CATSREAGDLTGELFF
J gene: TRBJ2-2
V gene: TRBV15

CDR3 protein: CASSQDRGATLFF
J gene: TRBJ1-4
V gene: TRBV4-1

CDR3 protein: CASSPGVDTGELFF
J gene: TRBJ2-2
V gene: TRBV18

CDR3 protein: CASSFKLAGVGNEQFF
J gene: TRBJ2-1
V gene: TRBV5-6

CDR3 protein: CASSTGQGYGYTF
J gene: TRBJ1-2
V gene: TRBV19

CDR3 protein: CASSLNSGPGDYGYTF
J gene: TRBJ1-2
V gene: TRBV28

CDR3 protein: CASASEAGGNTEAFF
J gene: TRBJ1-1
V gene: TRBV7-3

CDR3 protein: CASSSTGTTWNEQFF
J gene: TRBJ2-1
V gene: TRBV6-5

CDR3 protein: CASTSTGGSSYEQYF
J gene: TRBJ2-7
V gene: TRBV28

CDR3 protein: CASSFPGYEKLFF
J gene: TRBJ1-4
V gene: TRBV28

CDR3 protein: CASSLKGTGGILRGANVLTF
J gene: TRBJ2-6
V gene: TRBV27

CDR3 protein: CASTSGQATDTQYF
J gene: TRBJ2-3
V gene: TRBV7-3

CDR3 protein: CATSDSRLASSTDTQYF
J gene: TRBJ2-3
V gene: TRBV24-1

CDR3 protein: CASSQEAGAASTLQHF
J gene: TRBJ1-5
V gene: TRBV4-1

CDR3 protein: CASSLRQGAQEKLFF
J gene: TRBJ1-4
V gene: TRBV7-9

CDR3 protein: CASYSGTSGRSEQFF
J gene: TRBJ2-1
V gene: TRBV28

CDR3 protein: CASSPMTGGIFYEQYF
J gene: TRBJ2-7
V gene: TRBV18

CDR3 protein: CASRQQGSNTEAFF
J gene: TRBJ1-1
V gene: TRBV5-1

CDR3 protein: CASSSGRGRADTQYF
J gene: TRBJ2-3
V gene: TRBV11-2

CDR3 protein: CASSLIIHQPQHF
J gene: TRBJ1-5
V gene: TRBV27

CDR3 protein: CASSIDSPANINQPQHF
J gene: TRBJ1-5
V gene: TRBV27

CDR3 protein: CASSPNRDRPLEQYF
J gene: TRBJ2-7
V gene: TRBV27